The 27 T cell receptor beta chains reported below all come from one sample, sequenced in a study of T-cell reconstitution after alpha-beta-depleted transplantation in children. TCRbeta library construction was performed incorporating unique molecular identifiers. TCRdb ran MiXCR on the PCR reads and lists one entry per CDR3 protein. The sample lists about 270,000 distinct CDR3 sequences; 9.5% to 10% were seen once. This specimen was PBMCs from the stem cell graft donor, taken from the stem cell graft. The receptor set was obtained from a human donor who donated a stem cell graft to a child with SCID.

This clonotype was observed a few times. The chain combines TRBV4-1 with TRBJ1-5, with a possible D match to TRBD1 (6 bases). V shed 3 bases and J shed 2 bases, with 11 bases lying between them. CDR1 is MGHRA and CDR2 is YSYEKL in the germline V gene. This CDR3 contains 15 residues. As DNA, the CDR3 is TGCGCCAGCAGCCAGGGGAAGGGGGGCAATCAGCCCCAGCATTTT. Its translation is CASSQGKGGNQPQHF.

This clonotype was detected a few times. J is TRBJ1-1 and V is TRBV7-3; possible D gene TRBD1, 5 bases. CDR1 SGHTA and CDR2 FQGTGA come from the germline V gene. The length of the CDR3 is 13 residues. The germline V and J ends were trimmed by 5 bases and 5 bases, with 12 bases remaining between them. CDR3 sequence (DNA): TGTGCCAGCAGCCCCGGGGCAGGGACTGAAGCTTTCTTT. This translates into CASSPGAGTEAFF.

The sample holds many counts of this clonotype. This rearrangement joins TRBV9 to TRBJ2-2; D is perhaps TRBD2 (6 bases). V gave up 2 bases and J gave up 6 bases, with 11 bases separating them. CDR3 length equals 14 residues. The germline gives CDR1 SGDLS, CDR2 YYNGEE. CDR3 in amino acids: CASSVGGAAGELFF. The DNA for the CDR3 is TGTGCCAGCAGCGTTGGAGGGGCCGCCGGGGAGCTGTTTTTT.

The chain has TRBV10-3 and TRBJ2-2, with 9 positions matching TRBD1. The CDR3 covers 15 residues. Trimming cost V 10 bases and J 6 bases; bases outside gene matches: 12. Germline lookup yields CDR1 ENHRY and CDR2 SYGVKD. The CDR3 is CATRPDRGGAGELFF. DNA for the CDR3: TGTGCCACCAGGCCGGACAGGGGTGGGGCCGGGGAGCTGTTTTTT.

Ten or more counts support this clonotype. The chain combines TRBV20-1 with TRBJ2-3; D may be TRBD1 or TRBD2 (5 bases each). Germline values: CDR1 DFQATT, CDR2 SNEGSKA (reference sequence). Trimming removed 3 bases at V and 1 base at J, with 11 bases between. CDR3 length: 14 amino acids. The CDR3 region has the DNA TGCAGTGCTAGTTACGGGGCTGGCACAGATACGCAGTATTTT. Translated: CSASYGAGTDTQYF.

There are a few counts of this clonotype. This chain uses TRBV5-1 with TRBJ2-1, with a possible D match to TRBD1 (6 bases). V was clipped by 6 bases and J by 5 bases, with 18 bases between them. From germline, CDR1 is SGHRS and CDR2 YFSETQ. This CDR3 contains 15 residues. Here the CDR3 DNA reads TGCGCCAGCAACCCCCGACAGGCTGCTAACAATGAGCAGTTCTTC. This gives the protein CASNPRQAANNEQFF.

This clonotype appeared a few times. V is TRBV29-1 and J is TRBJ2-7; TRBD1 agrees at 11 bases. The CDR3 contains 17 residues. Germline V gene sequence: CDR1 SQVTM, CDR2 ANQGSEA. Unmatched junction bases numbered 13, after V lost 6 bases and J lost 0 bases. In DNA, the CDR3 is TGCAGCGTCATCGGGACAGGGGGATTAATTGGCTCCTACGAGCAGTACTTC. Translation: CSVIGTGGLIGSYEQYF.

This clonotype was seen a few times. This chain joins TRBV12-3 or TRBV12-4 and TRBJ1-5; 7 positions match TRBD1. The CDR3 length is 16 residues. The ends lost 5 bases at V and 4 bases at J; junction bases unmatched: 11. The CDR3, as DNA: TGTGCCAGCAGTGAACGAACAGGGGCGCTAAATCAGCCCCAGCATTTT. Residues: CASSERTGALNQPQHF.

This clonotype came up a few times. The CDR3 bases are TGCGCCAGCAGCCAAGAAACCGGTTATGGCTACACCTTC. Protein: CASSQETGYGYTF. The chain has TRBV4-1 and TRBJ1-2; D gene uncertain. CDR3 length: 13 amino acids. Germline V lookup: CDR1 MGHRA, CDR2 YSYEKL. With 0 bases removed from V and 5 bases from J, the gap between germline ends came to 7 bases.

This clonotype appeared many times. J is TRBJ2-7 and V is TRBV10-3, with no clear D. Trimming took off 4 bases at V and 0 bases at J, with 10 bases between the two ends. The CDR3 extends over 14 amino acids. Germline V gives CDR1 ENHRY, CDR2 SYGVKD. The CDR3 loop is CAISAGTFSYEQYF. The CDR3 nucleotides read TGTGCCATCAGTGCCGGAACCTTCTCCTACGAGCAGTACTTC.

Only a few counts were recorded for this clonotype. The DNA of the CDR3 is TGTGCCAGCAGTCTTGCAGGGGAGGTTGAGCAGTTCTTC. It specifies CASSLAGEVEQFF. The chain has TRBV12-3 or TRBV12-4 and TRBJ2-1, with D perhaps being TRBD1 or TRBD2 (6 bases each). The CDR3 runs to 13 residues. The V end lost 5 bases, the J end lost 9 bases, and 14 bases lay between the germline ends.

This clonotype was picked up a small number of times. The chain is built from TRBV5-1 and TRBJ1-6; tentative D call: TRBD1 (5 bases). V was pared by 4 bases and J by 5 bases, with 16 bases between. Germline CDR1 is SGHRS and CDR2 is YFSETQ. The CDR3 is 16 amino acids. CDR3 coding DNA: TGCGCCAGCAGCACCACAGGATACGAAGATAATTCACCCCTCCACTTT. It yields the protein CASSTTGYEDNSPLHF.

The rearrangement joins TRBV5-6 to TRBJ1-3; no definite D call. V dropped 1 base and J dropped 0 bases, with 5 bases sitting between them. This CDR3 spans 14 amino acids. The germline V gene encodes CDR1 SGHDT and CDR2 YYEEEE. CDR3 DNA sequence: TGTGCCAGCAGCTTGACAGTCTCTGGAAACACCATATATTTT. Its translation is CASSLTVSGNTIYF.

V is TRBV12-3 or TRBV12-4 and J is TRBJ2-3; D is undetermined. The length of the CDR3 is 12 residues. Trimming stripped 6 bases from V and 2 bases from J, with 6 bases between. CDR3 protein: CASSSITDTQYF. CDR3 sequence (DNA): TGTGCCAGCAGCTCGATCACAGATACGCAGTATTTT.

This chain connects TRBV20-1 to TRBJ2-1, with TRBD1 as a possible D gene (6 bases). CDR1 is DFQATT and CDR2 is SNEGSKA in the germline V gene (reference sequence). The V and J ends lost 7 bases and 0 bases respectively, with 13 bases between them. CDR3 length equals 14 residues. DNA of the CDR3: TGCAGTGTATCGGACAGTTCCTCCTACAATGAGCAGTTCTTC. Translated: CSVSDSSSYNEQFF.

The chain employs TRBV20-1 and TRBJ2-5; perhaps D is TRBD1 or TRBD2 (5 bases each). This CDR3 contains 14 residues. V lost 0 bases and J 1 base, leaving 9 bases between the germline ends. The V gene's germline CDR1 is DFQATT and CDR2 SNEGSKA (reference sequence). This CDR3 is CSARDLGTQETQYF. Written as DNA, the CDR3 is TGCAGTGCTAGAGATCTCGGGACCCAAGAGACCCAGTACTTC.

This clonotype has at least ten counts. CDR3 protein: CASSLKWLNTEAFF. For the CDR3, the DNA is TGTGCCAGCAGCTTAAAGTGGTTGAACACTGAAGCTTTCTTT. The chain couples TRBV11-2 to TRBJ1-1, with unresolved D. The CDR3 has 14 amino acids. V lost 2 bases and J 0 bases, leaving 7 bases between the germline ends. From germline, CDR1 is SGHAT and CDR2 FQNNGV. The full variable domain, completed using reference TRBV11-2 and TRBJ1-1, is EAGVAQSPRYKIIEKRQSVAFWCNPISGHATLYWYQQILGQGPKLLIQFQNNGVVDDSQLPKDRFSAERLKGVDSTLKIQPAKLEDSAVYLCASSLKWLNTEAFFGQGTRLTVV.

V gene TRBV7-6 combines with J gene TRBJ2-5; 9 bases fit TRBD2. Germline V lookup: CDR1 SGHVS, CDR2 FNYEAQ. The CDR3 spans 15 residues. The V gene end was trimmed by 6 bases and the J gene end by 1 base; junction bases not matched to a gene: 6. CDR3 amino acids: CASRPSGGIQETQYF. The CDR3 DNA reads as TGTGCCAGCAGACCAAGCGGGGGGATCCAAGAGACCCAGTACTTC.

This clonotype was counted between two and nine times. This chain connects TRBV12-3 or TRBV12-4 to TRBJ2-7; D call uncertain. The ends were cut back, 5 bases at V and 2 bases at J, with 7 bases in the middle. CDR3 length equals 12 residues. CDR3 nucleotide sequence: TGTGCCAGCAGTCCTTCACCCTACGAGCAGTACTTC. Translation: CASSPSPYEQYF.

This clonotype occurred a few times. CDR3 residues: CASSLSTALALHF. DNA of the CDR3: TGTGCCAGCAGCTTATCCACAGCTCTAGCCCTCCACTTT. The rearrangement joins TRBV7-9 to TRBJ1-6; the D is unclear. The CDR3 is made up of 13 amino acids. Looked up from germline, CDR1 is SEHNR and CDR2 is FQNEAQ (reference sequence). Trimming shortened V by 2 bases and J by 14 bases, and 13 bases separated the two germline ends.

This CDR3 reads CASSLAPGAPSSSYNEQFF. For the CDR3, the DNA is TGTGCCAGCAGCTTGGCCCCGGGGGCACCGTCTAGCTCCTACAATGAGCAGTTCTTC. This chain connects TRBV5-4 to TRBJ2-1, with D perhaps being TRBD1 or TRBD2 (6 bases each). Per germline, CDR1 SGHNT and CDR2 YYREEE (reference sequence). This CDR3 is built from 19 residues. V lost 0 bases and J lost 0, with 19 bases in between.

This clonotype was observed many times. This CDR3 reads CASSPGLAAADTQYF. DNA of the CDR3: TGTGCCAGCAGCCCGGGACTAGCAGCCGCAGATACGCAGTATTTT. The gene calls are TRBV3-1 and TRBJ2-3; TRBD2 matches at 9 bases. Per the germline V gene, CDR1 is LGHDT and CDR2 is YNNKEL (reference sequence). V lost 4 bases to trimming and J lost 4 bases; unmatched junction nucleotides: 6. This CDR3 has 15 residues.

This clonotype was detected a few times. The chain carries TRBV5-1 and TRBJ2-1; 12 bases map to TRBD2. The germline V gene encodes CDR1 SGHRS and CDR2 YFSETQ. V lost 2 bases, J lost 10 bases, and 7 bases stayed unmatched. The CDR3 covers 15 residues. The CDR3 here is CASSLMTGLAGEQFF. The DNA for the CDR3 is TGCGCCAGCAGCTTAATGACAGGACTAGCGGGAGAGCAGTTCTTC.

This clonotype was recorded a few times. V is TRBV10-1 and J is TRBJ1-2; the D is unclear. The CDR3 is 12 amino acids. Per germline, CDR1 WNHNN and CDR2 SYGVQD (reference sequence). V lost 3 bases and J 4 bases, leaving 6 bases between the germline ends. CDR3 in DNA: TGCGCCAGCAGTGACTCAGCCTATGGCTACACCTTC. It encodes CASSDSAYGYTF.

The table lists this clonotype with many counts. The gene calls are TRBV29-1 and TRBJ2-5; D is possibly TRBD2 (6 bases). V dropped 2 bases and J dropped 5 bases, with 9 bases sitting between them. This CDR3 spans 12 amino acids. In germline, CDR1 is SQVTM, CDR2 ANQGSEA. CDR3 loop: CSVEPGRETQYF. CDR3 bases: TGCAGCGTTGAACCAGGGAGGGAGACCCAGTACTTC. Variable domain in full (rest from reference TRBV29-1 and TRBJ2-5): SAVISQKPSRDICQRGTSLTIQCQVDSQVTMMFWYRQQPGQSLTLIATANQGSEATYESGFVIDKFPISRPNLTFSTLTVSNMSPEDSSIYLCSVEPGRETQYFGPGTRLLVL.

This clonotype was recorded a few times. The chain uses TRBV5-4 and TRBJ2-3; D is uncertain. Trimming removed 2 bases at V and 9 bases at J, with 16 bases between. Germline values: CDR1 SGHNT, CDR2 YYREEE (reference sequence). The CDR3 length is 14 residues. CDR3 protein: CASSFGGSGETQYF. The CDR3 nucleotides read TGTGCCAGCAGCTTTGGTGGGTCCGGTGAGACGCAGTATTTT.

This rearrangement joins TRBV18 to TRBJ1-1; the match to TRBD1 covers 9 bases. Unmatched junction bases numbered 6, after V lost 3 bases and J lost 1 base. CDR1 KGHSH and CDR2 LQKENI come from the germline V gene. CDR3 size: 16 residues. The CDR3 DNA reads TGTGCCAGCTCACCTCCGGGACAGGGTAGGAACACTGAAGCTTTCTTT. It specifies CASSPPGQGRNTEAFF. The variable domain in full, with the rest retrieved from reference TRBV18 and TRBJ1-1, is NAGVMQNPRHLVRRRGQEARLRCSPMKGHSHVYWYRQLPEEGLKFMVYLQKENIIDESGMPKERFSAEFPKEGPSILRIQQVVRGDSAAYFCASSPPGQGRNTEAFFGQGTRLTVV.